The next 22 T cell receptor beta chains were all read from a single sample in a study of blood T cell repertoires in COVID-19. TCRdb keeps only in-frame clones here, not all; method: immunoSEQ multiplex PCR. The data hold 90,000 to 120,000 clones, with approximately 88% observed a single time. The sequenced material came from peripheral blood. All receptors derive from a man aged 35 to 55 with active or convalescent COVID-19.

The chain couples TRBV28 to TRBJ2-7; 7 positions match TRBD1. From germline, CDR1 is MDHEN and CDR2 SYDVKM. The CDR3 covers 16 residues. The V segment lost 7 bases and the J segment 1 base; nucleotides outside the gene matches: 13. The CDR3 sequence is CASTATRGTPSYEQYF. In DNA, the CDR3 is TGTGCCAGCACCGCCACCAGGGGGACCCCTTCCTACGAGCAGTACTTC.

This chain joins TRBV5-1 and TRBJ1-1; TRBD1 matches 7 bases. There are 15 residues in the CDR3. Trimming cost V 5 bases and J 5 bases; bases outside gene matches: 12. CDR1 is SGHRS, CDR2 YFSETQ, per germline. The CDR3 nucleotides are TGCGCCAGCAGTCCTCGGACAGGCATAGATACTGAAGCTTTCTTT. This translates into CASSPRTGIDTEAFF.

The table lists this clone with a count of one. V usage is TRBV28 and J usage is TRBJ1-2; D not resolved. The CDR3 totals 11 residues. V lost 10 bases and J lost 4, with 10 bases in between. Germline values: CDR1 MDHEN, CDR2 SYDVKM. CDR3 coding DNA: TGTGCCACCTGGGCCGGCTATGGCTACACCTTC. As protein: CATWAGYGYTF.

This clone was counted a few times. V gene TRBV19 combines with J gene TRBJ1-2, with D possibly TRBD1 on 6 matching bases. V shed 9 bases and J shed 5 bases, with 10 bases lying between them. The CDR3 length is 11 residues. CDR1 and CDR2 (germline): LNHDA, SQIVND (reference sequence). CDR3 loop: CASHRDYGYTF. Here the CDR3 DNA reads TGTGCCAGCCACAGGGATTATGGCTACACCTTC.

This clone turned up a few times. V usage is TRBV2 and J usage is TRBJ1-3, with unresolved D. V was clipped by 5 bases and J by 14 bases, with 13 bases between them. Germline V gene sequence: CDR1 SNHLY, CDR2 FYNNEI. The CDR3 contains 11 residues. The CDR3 sequence is CASSWADTLYF. The CDR3 DNA sequence: TGTGCCAGCAGTTGGGCAGACACTCTATATTTT. Full variable domain (outside the CDR3, taken from reference TRBV2 and TRBJ1-3): EPEVTQTPSHQVTQMGQEVILRCVPISNHLYFYWYRQILGQKVEFLVSFYNNEISEKSEIFDDQFSVERPDGSNFTLKIRSTKLEDSAMYFCASSWADTLYFGEGSWLTVV.

The J gene is TRBJ1-2, the V gene TRBV9; 7 nucleotides match TRBD1. The CDR3 is made up of 12 amino acids. Looked up from germline, CDR1 is SGDLS and CDR2 is YYNGEE. Unmatched junction bases numbered 4, after V lost 7 bases and J lost 4 bases. The chain's CDR3 is CASEGAGYGYTF. CDR3 sequence (DNA): TGTGCCAGCGAGGGGGCGGGCTATGGCTACACCTTC. Full variable domain (remainder filled in from reference TRBV9 and TRBJ1-2): DSGVTQTPKHLITATGQRVTLRCSPRSGDLSVYWYQQSLDQGLQFLIQYYNGEERAKGNILERFSAQQFPDLHSELNLSSLELGDSALYFCASEGAGYGYTFGSGTRLTVV.

The chain couples TRBV9 to TRBJ1-6; TRBD1 matches 7 bases. Germline trimming cut 0 bases from V and 6 bases from J; bases unmatched to any gene: 0. Germline lookup yields CDR1 SGDLS and CDR2 YYNGEE. CDR3 length: 14 amino acids. CDR3 amino acids: CASSVGQGNSPLHF. As DNA, the CDR3 is TGTGCCAGCAGCGTAGGACAGGGTAATTCACCCCTCCACTTT.

This clone was detected a few times. The rearrangement joins TRBV4-3 to TRBJ1-2; 7 bases line up with TRBD1. This CDR3 has 14 residues. In germline, CDR1 is LGHNA, CDR2 YSLEER. After removal of 0 bases from V and 10 bases from J, the junction contained 8 bases not matched to a gene. CDR3 loop: CASSQDQGTDFYTF. The DNA of the CDR3 is TGCGCCAGCAGCCAAGATCAAGGGACAGATTTCTACACCTTC.

The J gene is TRBJ2-6, the V gene TRBV28, with 7 bases fitting TRBD1. The CDR3 runs 16 residues. The J segment lost 2 bases and the V segment lost 5 bases, leaving 6 bases of the junction unmatched. Germline V lookup: CDR1 MDHEN, CDR2 SYDVKM. CDR3 nucleotides: TGTGCCAGCAGTCCTCCTACAGGGGCTGGGGCCAACGTCCTGACTTTC. As protein: CASSPPTGAGANVLTF. The full variable domain, in which reference TRBV28 and TRBJ2-6 provide the parts outside the CDR3, is DVKVTQSSRYLVKRTGEKVFLECVQDMDHENMFWYRQDPGLGLRLIYFSYDVKMKEKGDIPEGYSVSREKKERFSLILESASTNQTSMYLCASSPPTGAGANVLTFGAGSRLTVL.

CDR3 amino acids: CSDDRVSGYTF. CDR3 coding DNA: TGCAGTGACGACAGGGTGTCTGGCTACACCTTC. The rearrangement uses TRBV20-1 and TRBJ1-2; 7 bases are a match to TRBD1. Germline V gives CDR1 DFQATT, CDR2 SNEGSKA (reference sequence). The CDR3 loop spans 11 amino acids. With 7 bases clipped from V and 7 bases from J, the junction kept 6 bases outside the gene matches.

This clone was counted between two and nine times. The chain recombines TRBV28 with TRBJ1-3; the D is unclear. The CDR3 has 16 amino acids. Germline V CDR1 and CDR2: MDHEN, SYDVKM. Trimming removed 5 bases from V and 2 bases from J, with 16 bases in between. For the CDR3, the DNA is TGTGCCAGCAGTCCCGCCCCAGGCCTCGCTGGAAACACCATATATTTT. Translation gives CASSPAPGLAGNTIYF.

This clone has a single count. The rearrangement joins TRBV5-4 to TRBJ1-1; a weak D match, TRBD1 (5 bases). The V end lost 0 bases, the J end lost 5 bases, and 11 bases lay between the germline ends. CDR1 SGHNT and CDR2 YYREEE come from the germline V gene (reference sequence). This CDR3 is built from 14 residues. The DNA for the CDR3 is TGTGCCAGCAGCTTGGCCGGTAGGGGAACTGAAGCTTTCTTT. Protein sequence: CASSLAGRGTEAFF.

This rearrangement joins TRBV7-2 to TRBJ2-7, with unresolved D. The CDR3 loop spans 13 amino acids. The germline gives CDR1 SGHTA, CDR2 FQGNSA. V lost 4 bases, J lost 1 base, and 8 bases lay in between. CDR3 sequence: CASSSYNSYEQYF. Here the CDR3 DNA reads TGTGCCAGCAGCTCTTACAATTCCTACGAGCAGTACTTC. The variable domain in full, completed from reference TRBV7-2 and TRBJ2-7, reads GAGVSQSPSNKVTEKGKDVELRCDPISGHTALYWYRQSLGQGLEFLIYFQGNSAPDKSGLPSDRFSAERTGGSVSTLTIQRTQQEDSAVYLCASSSYNSYEQYFGPGTRLTVT.

The genes are TRBV5-1 and TRBJ2-1, with 11 bases fitting TRBD2. Germline CDR1 is SGHRS and CDR2 is YFSETQ. This CDR3 comprises 15 residues. J was trimmed by 6 bases and V by 4 bases; bases with no gene match: 6. The CDR3, as DNA: TGCGCCAGCAGCCAACTAGCGGGAGCGGGCAATGAGCAGTTCTTC. Translation: CASSQLAGAGNEQFF.

The genes are TRBV27 and TRBJ2-1; TRBD1 might be the D (5 bases). V lost 5 bases and J lost 6, with 14 bases in between. The CDR3 is made up of 14 amino acids. Germline CDR1 reads MNHEY; CDR2 reads SMNVEV (reference sequence). The CDR3 here is CASSPQTASNEQFF. The CDR3 nucleotides are TGTGCCAGCAGTCCTCAGACAGCCTCCAATGAGCAGTTCTTC.

This rearrangement joins TRBV6-2 or TRBV6-3 to TRBJ1-1, with 12 positions matching TRBD1. In germline, CDR1 is MNHEY, CDR2 SVGEGT. The length of the CDR3 is 15 residues. V was pared by 4 bases and J by 6 bases, with 6 bases of the junction left unmatched. CDR3 sequence (DNA): TGTGCCAGCAGTTCCGGGACAGGGGGCTGGGCTGAAGCTTTCTTT. This encodes CASSSGTGGWAEAFF.

In this sample, this clone turned up once. The V call is TRBV6-2 or TRBV6-3, the J call TRBJ2-5; D unresolved. CDR1 MNHEY and CDR2 SVGEGT come from the germline V gene. V dropped 0 bases and J dropped 5 bases, with 13 bases sitting between them. The length of the CDR3 is 15 residues. The CDR3 bases are TGTGCCAGCAGTTACTCTTCGGAGACTTGGGAGACCCAGTACTTC. Its protein is CASSYSSETWETQYF.

The chain has TRBV9 and TRBJ2-1; D is possibly TRBD1 (6 bases). The CDR3 sequence is 17 residues long. V lost 2 bases to trimming and J lost 2 bases, with 17 bases between them. Germline CDR1 and CDR2: SGDLS and YYNGEE. The CDR3 nucleotides read TGTGCCAGCAGCGTCGACCCAGTTGGGGGCCCCTACAATGAGCAGTTCTTC. As protein: CASSVDPVGGPYNEQFF.

The rearrangement uses TRBV7-9 and TRBJ2-7; the D gene is possibly TRBD1 (7 bases). Trimming removed 5 bases at V and 6 bases at J, with 17 bases between. Germline V gene data show CDR1 as SEHNR and CDR2 as FQNEAQ (reference sequence). This CDR3 has 14 amino acids. The CDR3 coding sequence is TGTGCCAGCAGCGCCGCAGGGGGACTTGTCGAGCAGTACTTC. It codes for CASSAAGGLVEQYF.

The chain recombines TRBV25-1 with TRBJ2-1; 10 nucleotides align to TRBD2. J gave up 4 bases and V 3 bases, and 12 bases lay outside the gene matches. The CDR3 spans 18 residues. Germline V CDR1 and CDR2: MGHDK, SYGVNS. CDR3: CASSETSGLLVPYNEQFF. CDR3 sequence (DNA): TGTGCCAGCAGTGAGACTAGCGGGCTTCTAGTCCCTTACAATGAGCAGTTCTTC.

The chain links TRBV27 to TRBJ1-6, with D unclear. Per the germline V gene, CDR1 is MNHEY and CDR2 is SMNVEV (reference sequence). The ends were cut back, 9 bases at V and 10 bases at J, with 4 bases in the middle. The CDR3 runs 9 residues. The CDR3 loop is CARRSPLHF. CDR3 bases: TGTGCCAGACGGTCACCCCTCCACTTT.

The gene calls are TRBV3-1 (or the pseudogene TRBV3-2) and TRBJ1-4, with no clear D. Trimming removed 8 bases at V and 2 bases at J, with 6 bases between. CDR3 length equals 12 residues. Looked up from germline, CDR1 is LGHDT and CDR2 is YNNKEL (reference sequence). CDR3 in amino acids: CASSPTNEKLFF. The CDR3 nucleotides are TGTGCCAGCTCCCCGACTAATGAAAAACTGTTTTTT.